This T cell receptor beta chain was sequenced in a study of blood T cell repertoires in COVID-19. Study summary: The cDNA or gDNA used as material had been derived from T cells, B-cell-depleted T cells, or PBMCs.

In the authors' methods: Quantification of nucleated cells was approximated via reference gene primer amplification. Produced via immunoSEQ multiplex PCR; TCRdb's table is partial and in-frame only. The DNA was the basis for D and trimming; V, J and clone size are from that table. The data hold around 250,000 clones, with about 84% observed a single time. The CDR3 runs 15 residues. In germline, CDR1 is PRHDT, CDR2 FYEKMQ (reference sequence). V was cut by 5 bases and J by 1 base, with 14 bases left in between. This TCR was sampled from a man at least 80 years old with acute or convalescent COVID-19. This chain connects TRBV13 to TRBJ2-5; possibly TRBD1 for D (6 bases). Specimen: peripheral blood. CDR3 region: CASSLPDSSQETQYF. In nucleotides, the CDR3 is TGTGCCAGCAGCCTCCCGGACAGCAGCCAAGAGACCCAGTACTTC.